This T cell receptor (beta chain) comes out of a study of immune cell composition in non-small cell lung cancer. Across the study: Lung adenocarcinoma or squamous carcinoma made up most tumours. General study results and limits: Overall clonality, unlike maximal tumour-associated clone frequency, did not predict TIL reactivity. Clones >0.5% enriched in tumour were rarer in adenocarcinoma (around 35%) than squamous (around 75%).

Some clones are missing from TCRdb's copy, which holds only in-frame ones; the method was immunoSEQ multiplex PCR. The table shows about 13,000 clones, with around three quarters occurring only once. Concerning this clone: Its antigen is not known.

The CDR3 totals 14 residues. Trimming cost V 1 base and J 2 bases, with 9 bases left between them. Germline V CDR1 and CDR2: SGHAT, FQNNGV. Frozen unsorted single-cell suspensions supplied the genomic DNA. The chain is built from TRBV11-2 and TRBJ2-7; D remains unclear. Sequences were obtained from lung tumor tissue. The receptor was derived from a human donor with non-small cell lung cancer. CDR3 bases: TGTGCCAGCAGCTTAGTCGGTAGCCCCTACGAGCAGTACTTC. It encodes CASSLVGSPYEQYF.